This T cell receptor beta chain was sequenced for a study of blood T cell repertoires in COVID-19. Study-level background: Sites in the United States, Italy and Spain provided acute and convalescent COVID-19 samples. T cells, B-cell-depleted T cells, or PBMCs supplied cDNA or gDNA.

In the source study's methods: Researchers report that nucleated cell counts were estimated from reference gene primer amplification. The protocol was immunoSEQ multiplex PCR, while the TCRdb copy is restricted to in-frame clones and leaves out a portion. The D gene and trimming were derived from the DNA, and the V and J assignments and clone size from that table. The table has around 80,000 clones, about three quarters seen once. With 2 bases removed from V and 0 bases from J, the gap between germline ends came to 9 bases. Germline V lookup: CDR1 SGDLS, CDR2 YYNGEE. The CDR3 covers 14 residues. Sample: peripheral blood. This receptor was obtained from a woman of 80 years or more with active or convalescent COVID-19. The chain carries TRBV9 and TRBJ2-7; D might be TRBD1 (5 bases). CDR3 nucleotide sequence: TGTGCCAGCAGCGTTGACAGAAGCTCCTACGAGCAGTACTTC. Translated, it gives CASSVDRSSYEQYF.